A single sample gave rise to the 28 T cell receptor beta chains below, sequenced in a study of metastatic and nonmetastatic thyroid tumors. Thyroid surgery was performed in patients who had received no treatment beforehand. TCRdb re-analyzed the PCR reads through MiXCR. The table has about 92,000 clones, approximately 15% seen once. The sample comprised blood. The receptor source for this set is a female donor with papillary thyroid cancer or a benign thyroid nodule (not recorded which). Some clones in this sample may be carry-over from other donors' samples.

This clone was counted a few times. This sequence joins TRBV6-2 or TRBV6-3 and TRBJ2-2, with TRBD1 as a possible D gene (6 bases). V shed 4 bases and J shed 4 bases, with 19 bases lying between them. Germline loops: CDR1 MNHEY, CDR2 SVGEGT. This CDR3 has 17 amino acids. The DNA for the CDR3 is TGTGCCAGCAGTTGCCAGGTGGTGGGGGCACGCACCGGGGAGCTGTTTTTT. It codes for CASSCQVVGARTGELFF.

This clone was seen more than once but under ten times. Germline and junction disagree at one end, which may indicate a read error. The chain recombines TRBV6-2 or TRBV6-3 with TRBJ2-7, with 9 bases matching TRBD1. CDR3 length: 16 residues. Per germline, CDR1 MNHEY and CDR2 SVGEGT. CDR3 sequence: CSSGTLLGTGYYEQYF. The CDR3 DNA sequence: TGTTCCAGCGGTACCCTCCTCGGGACAGGGTACTACGAGCAGTACTTC.

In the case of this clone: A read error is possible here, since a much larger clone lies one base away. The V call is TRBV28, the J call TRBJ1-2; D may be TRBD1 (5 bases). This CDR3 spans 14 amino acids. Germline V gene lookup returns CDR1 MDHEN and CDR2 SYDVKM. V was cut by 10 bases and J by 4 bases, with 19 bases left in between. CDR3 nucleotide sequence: TGTGCCACCCTAATGGGGGATGGCTTCTATGGCTACACCTTC. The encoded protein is CATLMGDGFYGYTF.

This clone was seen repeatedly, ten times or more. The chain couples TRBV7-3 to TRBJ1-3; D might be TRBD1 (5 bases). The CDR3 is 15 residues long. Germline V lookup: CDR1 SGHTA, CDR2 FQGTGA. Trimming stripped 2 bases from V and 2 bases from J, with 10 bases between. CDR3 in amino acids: CASSLEAGTGNTIYF. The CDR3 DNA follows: TGTGCCAGCAGCTTAGAGGCAGGGACTGGAAACACCATATATTTT.

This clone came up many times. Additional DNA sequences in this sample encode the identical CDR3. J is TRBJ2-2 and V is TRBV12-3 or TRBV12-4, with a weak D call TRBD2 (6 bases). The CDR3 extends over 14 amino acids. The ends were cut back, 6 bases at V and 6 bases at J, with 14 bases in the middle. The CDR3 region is CASSPTPGAGELFF. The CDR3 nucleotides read TGTGCCAGCAGCCCAACCCCGGGGGCCGGGGAGCTGTTTTTT.

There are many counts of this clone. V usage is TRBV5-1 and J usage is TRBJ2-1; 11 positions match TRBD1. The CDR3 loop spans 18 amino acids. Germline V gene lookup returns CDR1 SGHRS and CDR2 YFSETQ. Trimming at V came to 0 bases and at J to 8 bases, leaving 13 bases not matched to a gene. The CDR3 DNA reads TGCGCCAGCAGCTTGGAGTGGGACAGGGGGTCTCACCGACATGAGCAGTTCTTC. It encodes CASSLEWDRGSHRHEQFF.

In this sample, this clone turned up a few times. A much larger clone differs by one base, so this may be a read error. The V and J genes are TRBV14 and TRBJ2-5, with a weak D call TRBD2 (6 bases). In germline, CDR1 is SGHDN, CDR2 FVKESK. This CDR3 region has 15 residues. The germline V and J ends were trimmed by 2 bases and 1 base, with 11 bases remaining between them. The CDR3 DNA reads TGTGCCAGCAGCCAATTCTTGGGAGGCCAAGAGACCCAGTACTTC. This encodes CASSQFLGGQETQYF.

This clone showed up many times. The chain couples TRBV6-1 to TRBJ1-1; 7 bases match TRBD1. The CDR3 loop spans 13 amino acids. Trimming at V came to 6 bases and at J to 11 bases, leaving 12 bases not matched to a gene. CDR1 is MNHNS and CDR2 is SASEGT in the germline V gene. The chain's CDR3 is CASSPYRGGLAFF. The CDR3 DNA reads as TGTGCCAGCAGCCCCTACAGGGGTGGGCTCGCTTTCTTT.

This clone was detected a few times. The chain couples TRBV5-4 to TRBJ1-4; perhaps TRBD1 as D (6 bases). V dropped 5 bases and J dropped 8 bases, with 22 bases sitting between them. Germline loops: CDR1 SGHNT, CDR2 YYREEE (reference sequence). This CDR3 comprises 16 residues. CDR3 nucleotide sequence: TGTGCCAGCAGTTTTGTAGGACGAGGGGGTGGCGAAAAACTGTTTTTT. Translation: CASSFVGRGGGEKLFF.

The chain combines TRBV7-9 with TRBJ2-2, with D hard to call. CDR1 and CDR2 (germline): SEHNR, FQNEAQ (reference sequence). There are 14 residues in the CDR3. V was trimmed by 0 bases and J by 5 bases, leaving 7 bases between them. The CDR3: CASSLATNTGELFF. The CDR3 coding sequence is TGTGCCAGCAGCTTAGCGACAAATACCGGGGAGCTGTTTTTT.

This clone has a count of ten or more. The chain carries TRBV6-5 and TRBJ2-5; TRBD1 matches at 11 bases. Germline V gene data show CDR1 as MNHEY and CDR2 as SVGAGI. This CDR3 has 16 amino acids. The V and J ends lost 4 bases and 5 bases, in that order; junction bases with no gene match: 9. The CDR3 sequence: CASSSRDRGLLETQYF. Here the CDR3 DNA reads TGTGCCAGCAGTTCTCGGGACAGGGGGTTGTTGGAGACCCAGTACTTC.

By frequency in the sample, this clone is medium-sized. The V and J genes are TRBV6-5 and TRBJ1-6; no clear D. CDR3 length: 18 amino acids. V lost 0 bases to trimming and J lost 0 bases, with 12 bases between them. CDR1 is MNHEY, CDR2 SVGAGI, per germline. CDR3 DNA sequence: TGTGCCAGCAGTTACTCGAGTTCCAGGAGCTCCTATAATTCACCCCTCCACTTT. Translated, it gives CASSYSSSRSSYNSPLHF.

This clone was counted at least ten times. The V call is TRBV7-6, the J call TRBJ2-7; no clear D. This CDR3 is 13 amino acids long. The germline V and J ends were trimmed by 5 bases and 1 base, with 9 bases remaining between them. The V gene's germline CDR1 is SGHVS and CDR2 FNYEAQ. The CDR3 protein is CASSLQDSYEQYF. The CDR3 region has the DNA TGTGCCAGCAGCCTGCAGGATTCCTACGAGCAGTACTTC.

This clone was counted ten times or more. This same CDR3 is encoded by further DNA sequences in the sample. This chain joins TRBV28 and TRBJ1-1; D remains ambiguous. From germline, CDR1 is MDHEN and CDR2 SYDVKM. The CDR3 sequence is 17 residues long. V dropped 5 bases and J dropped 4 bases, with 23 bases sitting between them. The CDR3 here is CASSPGGYGDGGTEAFF. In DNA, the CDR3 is TGTGCCAGCAGTCCCGGCGGGTACGGGGATGGAGGCACTGAAGCTTTCTTT.

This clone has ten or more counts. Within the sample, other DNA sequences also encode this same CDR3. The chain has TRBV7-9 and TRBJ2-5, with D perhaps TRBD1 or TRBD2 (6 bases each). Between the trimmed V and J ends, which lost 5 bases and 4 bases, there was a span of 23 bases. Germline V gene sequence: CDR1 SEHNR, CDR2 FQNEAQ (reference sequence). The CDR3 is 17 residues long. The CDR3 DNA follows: TGTGCCAGCAGCCCAGGAGGGGGACTCGGACCAGGAGAGACCCAGTACTTC. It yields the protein CASSPGGGLGPGETQYF.

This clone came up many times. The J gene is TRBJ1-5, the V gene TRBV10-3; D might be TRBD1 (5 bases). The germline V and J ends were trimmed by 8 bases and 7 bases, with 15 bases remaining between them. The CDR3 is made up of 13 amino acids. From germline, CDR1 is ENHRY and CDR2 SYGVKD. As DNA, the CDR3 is TGTGCCATCCGAGGGGTCGGACACCAGCCCCAGCATTTT. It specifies CAIRGVGHQPQHF.

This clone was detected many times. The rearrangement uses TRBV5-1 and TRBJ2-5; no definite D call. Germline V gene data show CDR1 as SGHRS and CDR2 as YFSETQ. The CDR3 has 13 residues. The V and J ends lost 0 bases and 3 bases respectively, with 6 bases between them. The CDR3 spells CASSLGEKETQYF. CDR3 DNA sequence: TGCGCCAGCAGCTTGGGCGAGAAAGAGACCCAGTACTTC.

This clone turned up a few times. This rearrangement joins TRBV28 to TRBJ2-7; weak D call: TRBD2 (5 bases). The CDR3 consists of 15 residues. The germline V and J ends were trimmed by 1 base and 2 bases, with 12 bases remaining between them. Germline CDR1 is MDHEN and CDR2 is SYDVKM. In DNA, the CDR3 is TGTGCCAGCAGTTTATTAGAGGACTCCGCCTACGAGCAGTACTTC. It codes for CASSLLEDSAYEQYF.

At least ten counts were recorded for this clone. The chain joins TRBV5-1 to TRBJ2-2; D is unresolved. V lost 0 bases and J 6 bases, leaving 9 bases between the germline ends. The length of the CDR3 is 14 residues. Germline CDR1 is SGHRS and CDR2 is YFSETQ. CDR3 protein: CASSLERIPGELFF. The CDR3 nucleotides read TGCGCCAGCAGCTTGGAACGAATCCCCGGGGAGCTGTTTTTT.

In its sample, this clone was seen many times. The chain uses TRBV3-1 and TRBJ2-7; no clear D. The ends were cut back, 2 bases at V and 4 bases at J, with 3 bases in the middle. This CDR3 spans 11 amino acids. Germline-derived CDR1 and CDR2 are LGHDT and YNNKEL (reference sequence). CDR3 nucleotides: TGTGCCAGCAGCCAATCGTACGAGCAGTACTTC. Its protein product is CASSQSYEQYF.

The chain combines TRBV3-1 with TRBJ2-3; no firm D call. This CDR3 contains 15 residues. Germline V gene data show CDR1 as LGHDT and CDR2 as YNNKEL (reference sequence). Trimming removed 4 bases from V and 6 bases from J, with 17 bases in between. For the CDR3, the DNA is TGTGCCAGCAGCCCCTCCGGACCCACCCAGGATACGCAGTATTTT. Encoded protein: CASSPSGPTQDTQYF.

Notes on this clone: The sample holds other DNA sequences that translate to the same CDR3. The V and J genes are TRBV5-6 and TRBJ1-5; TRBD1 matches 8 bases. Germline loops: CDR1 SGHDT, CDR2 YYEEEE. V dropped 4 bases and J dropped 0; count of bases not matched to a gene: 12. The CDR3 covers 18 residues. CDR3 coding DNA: TGTGCCAGCAGCCTGGGACAGGCCAGCCTATATAGCAATCAGCCCCAGCATTTT. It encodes CASSLGQASLYSNQPQHF.

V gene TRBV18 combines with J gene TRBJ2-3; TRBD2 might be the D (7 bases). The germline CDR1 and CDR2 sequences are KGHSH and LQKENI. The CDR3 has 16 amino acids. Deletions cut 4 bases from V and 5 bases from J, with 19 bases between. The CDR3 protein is CASSQDPSGGGDTQYF. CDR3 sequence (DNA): TGTGCCAGCTCACAGGATCCTAGCGGAGGGGGAGATACGCAGTATTTT. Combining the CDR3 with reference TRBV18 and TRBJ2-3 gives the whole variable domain NAGVMQNPRHLVRRRGQEARLRCSPMKGHSHVYWYRQLPEEGLKFMVYLQKENIIDESGMPKERFSAEFPKEGPSILRIQQVVRGDSAAYFCASSQDPSGGGDTQYFGPGTRLTVL.

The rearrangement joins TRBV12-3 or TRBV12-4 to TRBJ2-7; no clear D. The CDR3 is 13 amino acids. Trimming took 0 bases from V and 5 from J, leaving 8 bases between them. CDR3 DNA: TGTGCCAGCAGTTTAGCGCAAGGGCACGAGCAGTACTTC. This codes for CASSLAQGHEQYF.

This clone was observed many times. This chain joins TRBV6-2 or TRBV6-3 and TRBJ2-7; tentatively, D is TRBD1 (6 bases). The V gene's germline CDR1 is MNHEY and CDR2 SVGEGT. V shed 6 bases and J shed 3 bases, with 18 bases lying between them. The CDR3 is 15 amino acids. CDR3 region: CASSHLQGQRYEQYF. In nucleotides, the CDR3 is TGTGCCAGCAGCCACCTTCAAGGACAGCGCTACGAGCAGTACTTC.

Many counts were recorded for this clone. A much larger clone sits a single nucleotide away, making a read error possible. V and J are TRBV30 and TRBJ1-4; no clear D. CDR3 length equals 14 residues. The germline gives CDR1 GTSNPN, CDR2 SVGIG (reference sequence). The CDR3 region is CAWRSATTNGKLFF. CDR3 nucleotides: TGTGCCTGGAGGTCGGCTACAACTAATGGAAAACTGTTTTTT.

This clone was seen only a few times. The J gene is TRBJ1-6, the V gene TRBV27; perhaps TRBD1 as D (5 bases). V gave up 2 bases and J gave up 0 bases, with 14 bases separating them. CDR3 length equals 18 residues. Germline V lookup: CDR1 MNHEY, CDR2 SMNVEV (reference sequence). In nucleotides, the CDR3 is TGTGCCAGCAGTTTAGGGGCCATCAAGAGCTCCTATAATTCACCCCTCCACTTT. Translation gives CASSLGAIKSSYNSPLHF.

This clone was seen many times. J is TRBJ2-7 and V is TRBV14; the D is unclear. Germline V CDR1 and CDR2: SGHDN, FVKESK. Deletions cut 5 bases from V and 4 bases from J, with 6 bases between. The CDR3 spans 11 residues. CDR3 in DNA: TGTGCCAGCAGCTGGGGTTACGAGCAGTACTTC. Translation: CASSWGYEQYF.